The subject of this entry is one T cell receptor beta chain. The entry originates in a study of CD8 T cells in Susac syndrome. RNA totalling about 0.5 to 1 ug underwent reverse transcription with random hexamers. An immunoSEQ multiplex PCR generated amplified TCR beta CDR3 products spanning 54 Vbeta and 13 Jbeta. TCRdb fed the immunoSEQ multiplex PCR reads into MiXCR, producing one record per CDR3 protein. The profile shows approximately 190,000 distinct CDR3 sequences, roughly 90% of them singletons. Trimming pared 0 bases from V and 9 bases from J, leaving 16 bases between. Germline loops: CDR1 LGHDT, CDR2 YNNKEL (reference sequence). The CDR3 is made up of 15 amino acids. Fulfillment of recently defined diagnostic criteria for definite or probable disease was shown by the patients with Susac syndrome.

The clonotype comes from a human donor with Susac syndrome. The source material was CD4+ T cells from PBMCs. This sequence joins TRBV3-1 and TRBJ2-3; no definite D call. The CDR3 DNA follows: TGTGCCAGCAGCCAAGATGGTAGTCTTTCCTTGACGCAGTATTTT. It specifies CASSQDGSLSLTQYF.